Below, 16 T cell receptor beta chains from the same sample are listed, as sequenced in a study of cytomegalovirus exposure and HLA in healthy donors. PCR amplification relied on 60 Vbeta primers (plus 13 Jbeta primers). Data came from immunoSEQ multiplex PCR; TCRdb stores just in-frame clones and leaves some out. This repertoire shows some 150,000 clones, over 60% found once; its top ten account for over 2.5%. Specimen: PBMCs. All receptors derive from a woman in her thirties in good health and CMV-seropositive.

V and J are TRBV28 and TRBJ1-5; 8 bases line up with TRBD1. The CDR3 is 14 amino acids. Germline lookup yields CDR1 MDHEN and CDR2 SYDVKM. Germline trimming cut 6 bases from V and 5 bases from J; bases unmatched to any gene: 6. CDR3 sequence: CASRTTGGHQPQHF. DNA of the CDR3: TGTGCCAGCAGAACTACAGGGGGGCATCAGCCCCAGCATTTT.

The chain has TRBV6-1 and TRBJ2-7; D gene ambiguous. The CDR3 consists of 17 residues. From germline, CDR1 is MNHNS and CDR2 SASEGT. V dropped 0 bases and J dropped 6 bases, with 21 bases sitting between them. CDR3 sequence: CASSEANFERPLFEQYF. The CDR3 nucleotides are TGTGCCAGCAGTGAAGCGAATTTCGAGAGGCCCCTCTTCGAGCAGTACTTC.

This clone was detected once. The J gene is TRBJ1-4, the V gene TRBV28, with D perhaps TRBD1 (6 bases). V lost 7 bases, J lost 8 bases, and 14 bases lay in between. Germline CDR1 MDHEN, CDR2 SYDVKM. There are 13 residues in the CDR3. The CDR3 loop is CASKQGSREKLFF. In DNA form, the CDR3 reads TGTGCCAGCAAACAGGGATCCAGGGAAAAACTGTTTTTT.

This clone was found a few times. This chain links TRBV9 with TRBJ1-2; TRBD1 matches 7 bases. The J segment lost 0 bases and the V segment lost 2 bases, leaving 7 bases of the junction unmatched. Looked up from germline, CDR1 is SGDLS and CDR2 is YYNGEE. The CDR3 extends over 16 amino acids. The CDR3 here is CASSVLTGRSNYGYTF. In DNA form, the CDR3 reads TGTGCCAGCAGCGTCCTGACAGGGAGGTCTAACTATGGCTACACCTTC.

CDR3 coding DNA: TGTGCCAGCAGTGGACTGAATAGCAATCAGCCCCAGCATTTT. The encoded protein is CASSGLNSNQPQHF. The chain uses TRBV2 and TRBJ1-5, with D uncertain. The length of the CDR3 is 14 residues. Germline V lookup: CDR1 SNHLY, CDR2 FYNNEI. Trimming removed 4 bases at V and 0 bases at J, with 7 bases between.

The chain is built from TRBV9 and TRBJ1-1; D not certain. The CDR3 is made up of 12 amino acids. Germline CDR1 SGDLS, CDR2 YYNGEE. Trimming took 0 bases from V and 6 from J, leaving 6 bases between them. CDR3 nucleotides: TGTGCCAGCAGCGTAGTTTACTCTGAAGCTTTCTTT. This encodes CASSVVYSEAFF. The complete variable domain, with remaining parts taken from reference TRBV9 and TRBJ1-1, reads DSGVTQTPKHLITATGQRVTLRCSPRSGDLSVYWYQQSLDQGLQFLIQYYNGEERAKGNILERFSAQQFPDLHSELNLSSLELGDSALYFCASSVVYSEAFFGQGTRLTVV.

V gene TRBV25-1 combines with J gene TRBJ1-2; no definite D call. CDR3 length: 15 amino acids. Trimming took 3 bases from V and 8 from J, leaving 19 bases between them. CDR1 and CDR2 (germline): MGHDK, SYGVNS. CDR3 sequence: CASSDPVAVGRGYTF. DNA for the CDR3: TGTGCCAGCAGTGACCCCGTTGCGGTGGGTAGAGGCTACACCTTC.

The sample holds a few counts of this clone. V and J are TRBV5-1 and TRBJ2-7; D perhaps matches TRBD1 (5 bases). V was trimmed by 2 bases and J by 2 bases, leaving 14 bases between them. Germline V CDR1 and CDR2: SGHRS, YFSETQ. This CDR3 has 15 amino acids. The CDR3 loop is CASSLSGMLAYEQYF. CDR3 bases: TGCGCCAGCAGCTTATCAGGGATGCTCGCCTACGAGCAGTACTTC.

This chain joins TRBV4-2 and TRBJ2-7, with D tentatively TRBD2 (5 bases). V dropped 4 bases and J dropped 5 bases, with 15 bases sitting between them. From germline, CDR1 is LGHNA and CDR2 YNFKEQ. This CDR3 has 14 residues. The CDR3 bases are TGTGCCAGCAGCCGGGCGGGCCTCCCCGACGAGCAGTACTTC. This translates into CASSRAGLPDEQYF.

This clone was observed a handful of times. One end of the junction varies from germline; a read error may be responsible. The chain uses TRBV15 and TRBJ1-2, with D hard to call. The CDR3 runs to 15 residues. CDR1 is LNHNV and CDR2 is YYDKDF in the germline V gene (reference sequence). CDR3 amino acids: CATSRDRVRVKGYPF. DNA for the CDR3: TGTGCCACCAGCAGAGATCGGGTGAGGGTCAAGGGCTACCCCTTC.

This clone turned up a few times. The chain combines TRBV27 with TRBJ1-5, with a weak D call TRBD1 (6 bases). The CDR3 runs 14 residues. The V end lost 6 bases, the J end lost 4 bases, and 13 bases lay between the germline ends. CDR1 and CDR2 (germline): MNHEY, SMNVEV (reference sequence). CDR3 in amino acids: CASSPRQANQPQHF. DNA of the CDR3: TGTGCCAGCAGCCCTAGACAGGCGAATCAGCCCCAGCATTTT.

The chain links TRBV7-6 to TRBJ1-3, with TRBD1 as a possible D gene (6 bases). CDR3 length: 16 amino acids. Trimming cost V 5 bases and J 2 bases, with 16 bases left between them. CDR1 is SGHVS and CDR2 is FNYEAQ in the germline V gene. The CDR3 DNA sequence: TGTGCCAGCAGCAAAGCAGGGGTTGGGGCTGGAAACACCATATATTTT. This translates into CASSKAGVGAGNTIYF.

The chain recombines TRBV28 with TRBJ1-6, with 7 bases fitting TRBD1. Germline CDR1 and CDR2: MDHEN and SYDVKM. V lost 5 bases, J lost 14 bases, and 6 bases stayed unmatched. The CDR3 has 12 amino acids. CDR3 coding DNA: TGTGCCAGCAGTCCCCCGACAGGGACCCTCCACTTT. It codes for CASSPPTGTLHF.

This clone has more than one count but fewer than ten. This chain connects TRBV7-9 to TRBJ2-5; the match to TRBD1 covers 8 bases. The V segment lost 5 bases and the J segment 5 bases; nucleotides outside the gene matches: 10. CDR3 length: 15 amino acids. CDR1 and CDR2 (germline): SEHNR, FQNEAQ (reference sequence). CDR3: CASSDGQGASETQYF. The CDR3 bases are TGTGCCAGCAGCGACGGACAGGGCGCCAGTGAGACCCAGTACTTC.

The rearrangement links TRBV5-1 to TRBJ1-2, with 12 bases aligning to TRBD1. There are 16 residues in the CDR3. Germline-derived CDR1 and CDR2 are SGHRS and YFSETQ. With V trimmed by 0 bases and J by 7 bases, 7 bases remained unmatched. CDR3 DNA sequence: TGCGCCAGCAGCTTGGAAACCGGGACAGGGGGCTTTGGCTACACCTTC. Protein: CASSLETGTGGFGYTF. The variable domain in full, with the rest retrieved from reference TRBV5-1 and TRBJ1-2, is KAGVTQTPRYLIKTRGQQVTLSCSPISGHRSVSWYQQTPGQGLQFLFEYFSETQRNKGNFPGRFSGRQFSNSRSEMNVSTLELGDSALYLCASSLETGTGGFGYTFGSGTRLTVV.

Written as DNA, the CDR3 is TGTGCCAGCAGCCCCATCTCCTACGAGCAGTACTTC. It codes for CASSPISYEQYF. The chain is built from TRBV7-9 and TRBJ2-7, with D unclear. This CDR3 is built from 12 residues. CDR1 is SEHNR and CDR2 is FQNEAQ in the germline V gene (reference sequence). The V end lost 5 bases, the J end lost 0 bases, and 5 bases lay between the germline ends.